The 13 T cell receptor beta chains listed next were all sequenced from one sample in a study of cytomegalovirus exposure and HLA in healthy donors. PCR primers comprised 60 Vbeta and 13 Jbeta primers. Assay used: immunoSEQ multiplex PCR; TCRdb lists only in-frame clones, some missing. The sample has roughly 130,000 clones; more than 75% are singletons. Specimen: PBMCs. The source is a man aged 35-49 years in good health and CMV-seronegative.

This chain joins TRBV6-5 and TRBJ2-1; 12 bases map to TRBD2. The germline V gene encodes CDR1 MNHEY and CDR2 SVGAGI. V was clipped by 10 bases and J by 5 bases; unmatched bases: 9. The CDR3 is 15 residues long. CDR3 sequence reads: CATAWTSGTNNEQFF. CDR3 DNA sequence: TGTGCCACCGCCTGGACTAGCGGGACCAACAATGAGCAGTTCTTC.

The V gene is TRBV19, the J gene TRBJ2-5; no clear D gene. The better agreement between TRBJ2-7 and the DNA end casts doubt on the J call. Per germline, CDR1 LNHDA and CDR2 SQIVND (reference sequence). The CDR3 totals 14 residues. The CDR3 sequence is CASSPSPDSYEQYF. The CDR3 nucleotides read TGTGCCAGTAGTCCCAGCCCGGACTCCTACGAGCAGTACTTC.

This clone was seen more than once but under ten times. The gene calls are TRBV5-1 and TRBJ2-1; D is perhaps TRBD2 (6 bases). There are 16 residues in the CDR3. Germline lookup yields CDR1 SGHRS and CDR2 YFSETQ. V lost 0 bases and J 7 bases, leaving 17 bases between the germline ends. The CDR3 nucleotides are TGCGCCAGCAGCTTGGCCATAGCGGACCTCGGGAATGAGCAGTTCTTC. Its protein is CASSLAIADLGNEQFF.

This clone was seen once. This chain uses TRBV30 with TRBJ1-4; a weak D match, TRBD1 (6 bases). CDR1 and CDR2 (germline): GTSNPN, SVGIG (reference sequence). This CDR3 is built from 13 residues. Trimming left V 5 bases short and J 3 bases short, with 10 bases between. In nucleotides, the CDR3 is TGTGCCTGGGGGGGGGCATCTAATGAAAAACTGTTTTTT. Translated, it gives CAWGGASNEKLFF.

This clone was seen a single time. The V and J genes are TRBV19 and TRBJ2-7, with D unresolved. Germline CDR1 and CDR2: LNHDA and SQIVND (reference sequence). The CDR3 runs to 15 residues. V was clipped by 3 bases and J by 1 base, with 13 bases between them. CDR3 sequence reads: CASSMFAAASYEQYF. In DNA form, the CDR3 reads TGTGCCAGTAGTATGTTCGCGGCTGCTTCCTACGAGCAGTACTTC.

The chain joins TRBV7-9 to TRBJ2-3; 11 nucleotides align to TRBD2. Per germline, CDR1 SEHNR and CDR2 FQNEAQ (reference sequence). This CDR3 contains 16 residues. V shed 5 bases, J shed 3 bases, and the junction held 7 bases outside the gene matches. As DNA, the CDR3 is TGTGCCAGCAGCCCACTACTAGCGGGAGCGACAGATACGCAGTATTTT. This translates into CASSPLLAGATDTQYF.

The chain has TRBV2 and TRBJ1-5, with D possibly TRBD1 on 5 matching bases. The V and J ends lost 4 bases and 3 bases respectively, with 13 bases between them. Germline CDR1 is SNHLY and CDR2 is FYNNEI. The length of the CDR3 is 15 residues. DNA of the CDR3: TGTGCCAGCAGTGGGGGCAGCTTGGACAATCAGCCCCAGCATTTT. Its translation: CASSGGSLDNQPQHF.

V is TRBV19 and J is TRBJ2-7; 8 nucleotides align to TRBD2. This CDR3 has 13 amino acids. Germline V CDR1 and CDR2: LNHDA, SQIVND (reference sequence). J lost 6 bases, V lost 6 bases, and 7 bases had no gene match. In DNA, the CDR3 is TGTGCCAGTAGCCCGGGGGGGTTAGGCGAGCAGTACTTC. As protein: CASSPGGLGEQYF.

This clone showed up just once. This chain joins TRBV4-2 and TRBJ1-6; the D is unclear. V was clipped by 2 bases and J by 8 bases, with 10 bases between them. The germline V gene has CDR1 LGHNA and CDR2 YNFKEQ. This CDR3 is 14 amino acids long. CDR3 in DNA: TGTGCCAGCAGCCAAATTTTCGGGGATTCACCCCTCCACTTT. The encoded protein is CASSQIFGDSPLHF.

The CDR3 nucleotides are TGCGCCAGCAGTTGGGACTCCCAGAGTGAGCAGTTCTTC. Protein sequence: CASSWDSQSEQFF. J is TRBJ2-1 and V is TRBV5-1, with D possibly TRBD2 on 6 matching bases. The germline CDR1 and CDR2 sequences are SGHRS and YFSETQ. V lost 5 bases and J 9 bases, leaving 15 bases between the germline ends. The CDR3 length is 13 residues.

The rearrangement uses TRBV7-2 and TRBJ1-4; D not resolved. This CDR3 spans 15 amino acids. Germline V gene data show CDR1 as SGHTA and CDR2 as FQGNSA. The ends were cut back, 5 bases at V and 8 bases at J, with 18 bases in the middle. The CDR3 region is CASSPRRGLGEKLFF. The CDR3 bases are TGTGCCAGCAGCCCTAGGCGAGGGTTGGGGGAAAAACTGTTTTTT.

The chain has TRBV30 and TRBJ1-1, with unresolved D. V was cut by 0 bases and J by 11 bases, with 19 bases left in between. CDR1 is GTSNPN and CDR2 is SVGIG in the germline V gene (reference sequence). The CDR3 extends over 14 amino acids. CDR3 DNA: TGTGCCTGGAGTGTAGGGATGGGGTGGGGAGAGGCTTTCTTT. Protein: CAWSVGMGWGEAFF.

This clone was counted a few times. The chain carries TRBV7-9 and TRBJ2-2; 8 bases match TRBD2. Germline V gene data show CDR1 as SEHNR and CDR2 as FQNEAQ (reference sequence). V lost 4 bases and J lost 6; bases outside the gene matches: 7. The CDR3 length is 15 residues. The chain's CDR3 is CASSSEREWAGELFF. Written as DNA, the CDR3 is TGTGCCAGCAGCTCAGAGCGGGAGTGGGCCGGGGAGCTGTTTTTT.